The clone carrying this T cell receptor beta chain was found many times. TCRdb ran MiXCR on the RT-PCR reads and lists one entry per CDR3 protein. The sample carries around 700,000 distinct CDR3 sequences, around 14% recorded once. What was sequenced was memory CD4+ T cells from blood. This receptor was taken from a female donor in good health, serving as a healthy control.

CDR3 in amino acids: CAISVSTSASTDTQYF. In DNA, the CDR3 is TGTGCCATCAGTGTTTCGACTAGCGCTAGCACAGATACGCAGTATTTT. This chain joins TRBV10-3 and TRBJ2-3; TRBD2 aligns across 8 bases. The CDR3 length is 16 residues. The V gene's germline CDR1 is ENHRY and CDR2 SYGVKD. V was clipped by 4 bases and J by 0 bases; unmatched bases: 6.